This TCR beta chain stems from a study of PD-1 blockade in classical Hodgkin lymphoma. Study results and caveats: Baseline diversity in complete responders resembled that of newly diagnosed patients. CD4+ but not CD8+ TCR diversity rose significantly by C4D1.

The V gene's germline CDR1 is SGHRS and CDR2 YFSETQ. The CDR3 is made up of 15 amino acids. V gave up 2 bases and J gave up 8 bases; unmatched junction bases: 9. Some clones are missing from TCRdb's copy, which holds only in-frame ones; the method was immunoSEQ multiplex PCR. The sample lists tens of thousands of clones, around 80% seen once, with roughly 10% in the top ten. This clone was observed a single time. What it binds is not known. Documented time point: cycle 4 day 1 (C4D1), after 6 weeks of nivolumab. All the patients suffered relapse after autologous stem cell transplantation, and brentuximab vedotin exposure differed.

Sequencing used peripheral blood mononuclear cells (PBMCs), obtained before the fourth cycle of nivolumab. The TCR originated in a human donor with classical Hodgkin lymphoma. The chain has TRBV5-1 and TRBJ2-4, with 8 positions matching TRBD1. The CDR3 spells CASSFGQGSFDIQYF. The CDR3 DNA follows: TGCGCCAGCAGCTTCGGACAGGGCTCTTTTGACATTCAGTACTTC.